Listed below are T cell receptor beta chains from one sample, sequenced in a study of identical twins. Via MiXCR, TCRdb re-called the 5' RACE reads, giving one row per CDR3 protein. The repertoire has 250,000 or so distinct CDR3 sequences, around 8.8% of them found once; the top ten carry approximately 3%. The same sample was also studied in work on yellow fever vaccine responses in identical twins.

Sequenced: CD8+ T cells sorted from blood. Source of these receptors: a young woman in good health. CDR3s include the opening cysteine and the closing phenylalanine or tryptophan. The D gene is left open where the match is weak. Expanded clones get a size class; other rows say once, few or many, or leave the size out.

>TRBJ1-2|NA|few|TRBV9
TGTGCCAGCAGTCAGATGCCTCCGGGAGGGGATGGCTACACCTTC
CASSQMPPGGDGYTF
>TRBJ2-1|TRBD1|many|TRBV2
TGTGCCAGCAGAGAAAGCCCGGGACAGGTATTTAGGACCTCCGATCGCTCCTACAATGAGCAGTTCTTC
CASRESPGQVFRTSDRSYNEQFF
>TRBJ2-1|NA|many|TRBV7-9
TGTGCCAGCCAAACGGGGCAGGGGCAGTTCTTC
CASQTGQGQFF
>TRBJ1-6|NA|many|TRBV4-1
TGCGCCAGCAGCCAAGGGGCGCGGTCACCCCTCCACTTT
CASSQGARSPLHF
>TRBJ2-3|NA|few|TRBV30
TGTAGTTCGCAGGGCTGGGCAGATACGCAGTATTTT
CSSQGWADTQYF
>TRBJ1-2|NA|few|TRBV20-1
TGCAGTGCTAGAGATCCCGGACAGCATGGCTACACCTTC
CSARDPGQHGYTF
>TRBJ2-5|NA|many|TRBV6-5
TGTGCCACGAAACACCCCGCAGAGACCCAGTACTTC
CATKHPAETQYF
>TRBJ2-1|TRBD2|NA|TRBV20-1
TGCAGTGCTAGGCGGGAGTCCTACAATGAGCAGTTCTTC
CSARRESYNEQFF
>TRBJ2-1|NA|many|TRBV27
TGTGCCAGCAGTTTCGGGCCTAACTCCTACAATGAGCAGTTCTTC
CASSFGPNSYNEQFF
>TRBJ2-7|TRBD1|NA|TRBV6-2/TRBV6-3
TGTGCCAGCAGTTACTTGGGACAGGGTGTCTTC
CASSYLGQGVF
>TRBJ2-3|TRBD2|many|TRBV12-3/TRBV12-4
TGTGCCAGCAGTTTTGTGGGACTAGCGACAGATACGCAGTATTTT
CASSFVGLATDTQYF
>TRBJ2-5|NA|many|TRBV4-3
TGCGCCAGCAGCCAAGATGCCCTGTTTCAAGAGACCCAGTACTTC
CASSQDALFQETQYF
>TRBJ2-2|TRBD2|many|TRBV12-3/TRBV12-4
TGTGCCAGCAGTCTCCCCGGGGGGGGGTGGACCGGGGAGCTGTTTTTT
CASSLPGGGWTGELFF
>TRBJ1-6|NA|few|TRBV6-1
TGTGCCAGCAGCCCAACCCTTGGTGGTTCACCCCTCCACTTT
CASSPTLGGSPLHF
>TRBJ2-1|NA|NA|TRBV3-1
TGTGCCACCATAGGAGGACAGTCTACGAATGAGCAGTTCTTC
CATIGGQSTNEQFF
>TRBJ2-1|NA|many|TRBV12-3/TRBV12-4
TGTGCCAGCAGTCCCGGGGTAGCCCGGAATGAGCAGTTCTTC
CASSPGVARNEQFF
>TRBJ2-7|NA|NA|TRBV7-2
TGTGCCAGCAGCTTAGCGTGGGACATATACTACGAGCAGTACTTC
CASSLAWDIYYEQYF